These 29 T cell receptor beta chains were all obtained from the same sample, sequenced in a study of tissue T cells after allogeneic stem cell transplantation. Sequencing was performed with immunoSEQ multiplex PCR; in TCRdb, only in-frame clones are kept and a portion is missing. The sample includes about 20,000 clones, just under 75% of them seen just once. Sequenced sample: spleen. Source of these receptors: a female BALB/c mouse in good health. The strain is characterized by the MHC haplotype H2-d.

Turning to this clone: Gene names and germline refer to mouse. The missing CDR3 end, 1 residue past where the read stops, is filled in from the germline J gene. The V and J genes are TRBV13-2 and TRBJ1-3; no definite D call. The CDR3 contains 14 residues. Trimming cost V 1 base and J 0 bases, with 5 bases left between them. In germline, CDR1 is NNHNN, CDR2 SYGAGS (reference sequence). CDR3 sequence reads: CASGDRGSGNTLYF. The CDR3 bases that were read are TGTGCCAGCGGTGATCGGGGTTCTGGAAATACGCTCTAT.

Worth noting for this clone: Mouse germline and gene names are used. The sequence runs out 1 residue before the end of the CDR3; the remainder is reconstructed from the germline J gene. The gene calls are TRBV14 and TRBJ1-3; 8 nucleotides match TRBD1. Germline-derived CDR1 and CDR2 are SGHDT and FRDEAV. V shed 5 bases and J 0 bases; nucleotides not matched to a gene: 4. The CDR3 is 15 amino acids. CDR3 DNA (partial): TGTGCCAGCAGCCTCGGGACAGGTTCTGGAAATACGCTCTAT. Its translation is CASSLGTGSGNTLY. The CDR3 in full is CASSLGTGSGNTLYF.

A remark on this clone: Any gene name here is a mouse gene name. The CDR3 extends 1 residue past the end of the read, so its final part is completed from the germline J gene. This chain uses TRBV20 with TRBJ2-4, with 9 bases identical to TRBD1. The V gene's germline CDR1 is GFQATS and CDR2 STVNSAI. The CDR3 length is 14 residues. Unmatched junction bases numbered 6, after V lost 5 bases and J lost 3 bases. Incomplete CDR3 DNA: TGTGGTGCTGGACAGGGGCGAGGACAAAACACCTTGTAC. Amino acids: CGAGQGRGQNTLY. The CDR3 reads in full as CGAGQGRGQNTLYF.

As to this clone: The listed genes are named as in mouse. The read comes to an end 1 residue before the CDR3 does, leaving the germline J gene to fill in the end. The same CDR3 also results from other DNA sequences found in this sample. The rearrangement links TRBV13-1 to TRBJ2-1; D is perhaps TRBD1 (5 bases). The CDR3 runs to 14 residues. CDR1 is NSHNY and CDR2 is SYGAGN in the germline V gene. Trimming removed 3 bases from V and 1 base from J, with 8 bases in between. The CDR3 protein is CASSGQGNYAEQFF. The CDR3 bases that were read are TGTGCCAGCAGTGGTCAGGGAAACTATGCTGAGCAGTTC.

In regard to this clone: Mouse gene names and germline throughout. The read ends 1 residue shy of where the CDR3 ends; the end is completed using the germline J gene. This chain uses TRBV13-1 with TRBJ2-3; no clear D gene. V was pared by 0 bases and J by 0 bases, with 8 bases between. This CDR3 contains 15 residues. In germline, CDR1 is NSHNY, CDR2 SYGAGN. The DNA read from the CDR3 is TGTGCCAGCAGTGATGCAGCATATAGTGCAGAAACGCTGTAT. It specifies CASSDAAYSAETLY. The full-length CDR3 reads as CASSDAAYSAETLYF.

Note on this clone: Gene labels here are mouse ones. The read comes to an end 1 residue before the CDR3 does, leaving the germline J gene to fill in the end. The rearrangement joins TRBV1 to TRBJ2-4; D may correspond to TRBD1 or TRBD2 (5 bases each). V lost 3 bases and J 3 bases, leaving 13 bases between the germline ends. This CDR3 comprises 15 residues. CDR1 is NSQYPW, CDR2 LRSPGD, per germline (reference sequence). The sequenced part of the CDR3 DNA is TGCACCTGCAGTGCTCCCGGGGGATCGCAAAACACCTTGTAC. It codes for CTCSAPGGSQNTLY. The full CDR3 protein reads CTCSAPGGSQNTLYF.

A word on this clone: Any gene name here is a mouse gene name. The CDR3 end falls 1 residue outside the read, so it is completed with the germline J gene. V and J are TRBV13-3 and TRBJ2-4; D perhaps matches TRBD2 (7 bases). V was pared by 0 bases and J by 0 bases, with 11 bases between. This CDR3 has 16 residues. Germline V lookup: CDR1 NNHDY, CDR2 SYVADS. The CDR3 bases that were read are TGTGCCAGCAGTGATGTTGGGGGGCCAAGTCAAAACACCTTGTAC. Protein: CASSDVGGPSQNTLY. The full CDR3 reads CASSDVGGPSQNTLYF.

In the case of this clone: The gene names given are mouse names. The read comes to an end 1 residue before the CDR3 does, leaving the germline J gene to fill in the end. The chain recombines TRBV29 with TRBJ2-5; 8 bases align to TRBD2. In germline, CDR1 is MSHET, CDR2 SYDVDS. The CDR3 runs to 16 residues. The J segment lost 1 base and the V segment lost 0 bases, leaving 3 bases of the junction unmatched. The CDR3 bases that were read are TGTGCTAGCAGTTTATCGGGCTGGGGGGACCAAGACACCCAGTAC. This sequence encodes CASSLSGWGDQDTQY. The entire CDR3 reads CASSLSGWGDQDTQYF. Based on the CDR3 plus reference TRBV29 and TRBJ2-5, the full variable domain is DMKVTQMPRYLIKRMGENVLLECGQDMSHETMYWYRQDPGLGLQLIYISYDVDSNSEGDIPKGYRVSRKKREHFSLILDSAKTNQTSVYFCASSLSGWGDQDTQYFGPGTRLLVL.

A few counts support this clone. These gene names are mouse names. CDR3: CTCSGAEQFF. The DNA read from the CDR3 is TGCACCTGCAGTGGGGCTGAGCAGTTC. The genes are TRBV1 and TRBJ2-1; no clear D. The DNA ends 1 residue before the CDR3 does, and the rest of the CDR3 is filled in from the germline J gene. Germline CDR1 reads NSQYPW; CDR2 reads LRSPGD (reference sequence). This CDR3 contains 10 residues. V was trimmed by 4 bases and J by 7 bases, leaving 2 bases between them.

Remarks on this clone: Gene labels here are mouse ones. The CDR3 extends 1 residue past the end of the read, so its final part is completed from the germline J gene. The chain couples TRBV31 to TRBJ1-4; no definite D call. CDR1 and CDR2 from the germline V gene are GKSSPN and SITVG. Trimming took 8 bases from V and 4 from J, leaving 5 bases between them. The CDR3 contains 10 residues. CDR3 DNA (partial): TGTGCCATGGACAACGAAAGATTATTT. Translation: CAMDNERLF. The entire CDR3 reads CAMDNERLFF.

On this clone: Here the gene names and germline are mouse. From the germline J gene comes the end of the CDR3, since the read stops 1 residue before it. The rearrangement uses TRBV2 and TRBJ2-5; D remains ambiguous. The CDR3 covers 13 residues. Trimming cost V 0 bases and J 3 bases, with 4 bases left between them. The germline gives CDR1 LGHNA, CDR2 YSYQKL. The CDR3 bases that were read are TGTGCCAGCAGCCAAGATTATCAAGACACCCAGTAC. Translation gives CASSQDYQDTQY. The whole CDR3 protein reads CASSQDYQDTQYF. Variable domain in full (rest from reference TRBV2 and TRBJ2-5): DPKIIQKPKYLVAVTGSEKILICEQYLGHNAMYWYRQSAKKPLEFMFSYSYQKLMDNQTASSRFQPQSSKKNHLDLQITALKPDDSATYFCASSQDYQDTQYFGPGTRLLVL.

As for this clone: The germline and genes are mouse ones. The CDR3 end lies 1 residue beyond the end of the read and is filled in from the germline J gene. The V gene is TRBV13-1, the J gene TRBJ2-3; TRBD1 is a possible D gene (6 bases). The CDR3 has 16 amino acids. V was pared by 0 bases and J by 1 base, with 12 bases between. Germline V CDR1 and CDR2: NSHNY, SYGAGN. CDR3 region: CASSDAPGVGAETLYF. CDR3 DNA (partial): TGTGCCAGCAGTGATGCCCCAGGGGTGGGTGCAGAAACGCTGTAT.

Note on this clone: Mouse gene names apply. Sequencing ends 1 residue short of the CDR3 end; the germline J gene provides the rest. J is TRBJ1-2 and V is TRBV31; D call uncertain. The CDR3 covers 14 residues. V shed 0 bases and J shed 0 bases, with 8 bases lying between them. CDR1 is GKSSPN, CDR2 SITVG, per germline. The DNA read from the CDR3 is TGTGCCTGGAGTCTAGAGACAACAAACTCCGACTACACC. This encodes CAWSLETTNSDYT. The CDR3 in full is CAWSLETTNSDYTF.

As concerns this clone: Gene names follow the mouse nomenclature. The DNA ends 1 residue before the CDR3 does, and the rest of the CDR3 is filled in from the germline J gene. The genes are TRBV13-2 and TRBJ2-2; 10 positions match TRBD2. CDR1 and CDR2 (germline): NNHNN, SYGAGS (reference sequence). The CDR3 is made up of 15 amino acids. V shed 5 bases and J 2 bases; nucleotides not matched to a gene: 3. Partial CDR3 DNA: TGTGCCAGCGGGGGGACTGGGGAGAACACCGGGCAGCTCTAC. Translated, it gives CASGGTGENTGQLY. The full CDR3 sequence reads CASGGTGENTGQLYF.

A remark on this clone: Gene names are mouse gene names. The read terminates 1 residue ahead of where the CDR3 ends, so the germline J gene completes it. The chain has TRBV13-1 and TRBJ2-5, with a tentative D call TRBD2 (7 bases). V lost 2 bases and J lost 4, with 11 bases in between. The germline gives CDR1 NSHNY, CDR2 SYGAGN. The CDR3 contains 14 residues. CDR3 sequence: CASSDWGPKDTQYF. The CDR3 bases that were read are TGTGCCAGCAGTGACTGGGGGCCCAAAGACACCCAGTAC.

This clone was found a few times. Gene names and germline refer to mouse. The DNA ends 1 residue before the CDR3 does, and the rest of the CDR3 is filled in from the germline J gene. This chain connects TRBV13-1 to TRBJ2-7, with D perhaps TRBD1 (5 bases). Trimming took 2 bases from V and 2 from J, leaving 5 bases between them. CDR1 is NSHNY and CDR2 is SYGAGN in the germline V gene. The CDR3 is 12 amino acids. CDR3 region: CASSEDTYEQYF. The part of the CDR3 DNA that was read is TGTGCCAGCAGTGAGGACACCTATGAACAGTAC.

This clone appeared once. The genes and germline here are from mouse. The missing CDR3 end, 1 residue past where the read stops, is filled in from the germline J gene. The V gene is TRBV5, the J gene TRBJ1-3; D gene unclear. V gave up 1 base and J gave up 3 bases, with 7 bases separating them. The CDR3 spans 14 residues. CDR1 is LGHNA and CDR2 is YNLKQL in the germline V gene (reference sequence). The CDR3 bases that were read are TGTGCCAGCAGCCAAGCAGTTTATGGAAATACGCTCTAT. This sequence encodes CASSQAVYGNTLY. The whole CDR3 sequence reads CASSQAVYGNTLYF.

Points on this clone: Genes and germline are mouse. Coverage ceases 1 residue before the CDR3 finishes, and the germline J gene fills in the end. This chain joins TRBV5 and TRBJ1-1; no clear D. The CDR3 consists of 12 residues. The V and J ends lost 0 bases and 4 bases respectively, with 3 bases between them. The V gene's germline CDR1 is LGHNA and CDR2 YNLKQL (reference sequence). The covered CDR3 bases are TGTGCCAGCAGCCAAGAGGGCACAGAAGTCTTC. Protein product: CASSQEGTEVF. The complete CDR3 protein is CASSQEGTEVFF.

To note about this clone: The gene names given are mouse names. The read finishes 1 residue shy of the CDR3 end, and the germline J gene is used to complete it. This chain joins TRBV13-3 and TRBJ2-1, with a weak D call TRBD2 (6 bases). The CDR3 has 11 amino acids. The ends were cut back, 1 base at V and 10 bases at J, with 6 bases in the middle. Germline values: CDR1 NNHDY, CDR2 SYVADS. Incomplete CDR3 DNA: TGTGCCAGCAGTGATCTGGGGGAGCAGTTC. Amino acid sequence: CASSDLGEQF. The CDR3 in full is CASSDLGEQFF.

About this clone itself: The gene symbols are mouse symbols. Read data end 1 residue before the CDR3 end; the end is taken from the germline J gene. The rearrangement joins TRBV19 to TRBJ1-3; maybe TRBD1 (5 bases). Looked up from germline, CDR1 is FNHDT and CDR2 is SITEND (reference sequence). Trimming left V 2 bases short and J 2 bases short, with 8 bases between. The CDR3 is made up of 14 amino acids. The sequenced CDR3 bases are TGTGCCAGCAGTATGGGGGGGGCTGGAAATACGCTCTAT. This codes for CASSMGGAGNTLY. The whole CDR3 protein reads CASSMGGAGNTLYF. Variable domain in full (rest from reference TRBV19 and TRBJ1-3): GGIITQTPKFLIGQEGQKLTLKCQQNFNHDTMYWYRQDSGKGLRLIYYSITENDLQKGDLSEGYDASREKKSSFSLTVTSAQKNEMAVFLCASSMGGAGNTLYFGEGSRLIVV.

This clone has only a few counts. The genes and germline here are from mouse. The sequence runs out 1 residue before the end of the CDR3; the remainder is reconstructed from the germline J gene. This chain connects TRBV19 to TRBJ2-2, with D unresolved. The V and J ends lost 1 base and 4 bases respectively, with 2 bases between them. CDR1 FNHDT and CDR2 SITEND come from the germline V gene (reference sequence). The CDR3 consists of 12 residues. The part of the CDR3 DNA that was read is TGTGCCAGCAGTATATTCACCGGGCAGCTCTAC. It codes for CASSIFTGQLY. The CDR3, in full, reads CASSIFTGQLYF.

As for this clone: Germline and genes here are mouse. The read stops 1 residue short of the end of the CDR3; the missing end is completed from the germline J gene. This chain connects TRBV20 to TRBJ1-1, with D possibly TRBD1 on 5 matching bases. The CDR3 is made up of 12 amino acids. Trimming removed 3 bases at V and 3 bases at J, with 8 bases between. CDR1 is GFQATS, CDR2 STVNSAI, per germline. The CDR3 bases that were read are TGTGGTGCTAGTCAAGGGGACACAGAAGTCTTC. It yields the protein CGASQGDTEVF. The CDR3 as a whole reads CGASQGDTEVFF.

This clone was found once. Gene names are mouse gene names. The read gets to within 1 residue of the CDR3 end, and the germline J gene fills in the rest. The V call is TRBV31, the J call TRBJ2-5; 9 bases match TRBD2. Germline CDR1 is GKSSPN and CDR2 is SITVG. The CDR3 runs 13 residues. J gave up 3 bases and V 3 bases, and 1 base lay outside the gene matches. CDR3 region: CAWRDWGQDTQYF. The CDR3 bases that were read are TGTGCCTGGAGGGACTGGGGACAAGACACCCAGTAC.

Of note for this clone: Gene and germline names: mouse. Sequencing ends 1 residue short of the CDR3 end; the germline J gene provides the rest. This chain uses TRBV13-2 with TRBJ2-3; TRBD2 matches at 10 bases. Trimming at V came to 2 bases and at J to 1 base, leaving 4 bases not matched to a gene. Germline-derived CDR1 and CDR2 are NNHNN and SYGAGS (reference sequence). The CDR3 runs 16 residues. CDR3 in amino acids: CASGESGLGGAETLYF. The CDR3 DNA, read in part, is TGTGCCAGCGGTGAATCCGGACTGGGGGGTGCAGAAACGCTGTAT.

Concerning this clone: Gene names are mouse gene names. The missing CDR3 end, 1 residue past where the read stops, is filled in from the germline J gene. The chain joins TRBV1 to TRBJ1-1, with 7 nucleotides matching TRBD1. The CDR3 extends over 15 amino acids. V lost 0 bases and J lost 0; bases outside the gene matches: 1. Germline V CDR1 and CDR2: NSQYPW, LRSPGD (reference sequence). CDR3 DNA, as far as it was read: TGCACCTGCAGTGCAGATCAGGGGGCAAACACAGAAGTCTTC. Translating gives CTCSADQGANTEVF. The whole CDR3 region reads CTCSADQGANTEVFF. Variable domain in full (rest from reference TRBV1 and TRBJ1-1): VTLLEQNPRWRLVPRGQAVNLRCILKNSQYPWMSWYQQDLQKQLQWLFTLRSPGDKEVKSLPGADYLATRVTDTELRLQVANMSQGRTLYCTCSADQGANTEVFFGKGTRLTVV.

Details on this clone: The germline and genes are mouse ones. The CDR3 end falls 1 residue outside the read, so it is completed with the germline J gene. The chain carries TRBV29 and TRBJ1-5; tentative D call: TRBD1 (5 bases). Trimming shortened V by 4 bases and J by 3 bases, and 19 bases separated the two germline ends. The germline CDR1 and CDR2 sequences are MSHET and SYDVDS. The CDR3 loop spans 17 amino acids. CDR3 bases read: TGTGCTAGCAGTTGCTCGGACGAGGGGATCGGCAACCAGGCTCCGCTT. Translated: CASSCSDEGIGNQAPL. The full CDR3 protein is CASSCSDEGIGNQAPLF. The full variable domain, completed using reference TRBV29 and TRBJ1-5, is DMKVTQMPRYLIKRMGENVLLECGQDMSHETMYWYRQDPGLGLQLIYISYDVDSNSEGDIPKGYRVSRKKREHFSLILDSAKTNQTSVYFCASSCSDEGIGNQAPLFGEGTRLSVL.

To note about this clone: Gene names are mouse gene names. The read comes to an end 1 residue before the CDR3 does, leaving the germline J gene to fill in the end. The chain carries TRBV14 and TRBJ2-5; 8 bases map to TRBD2. V trimming: 5 bases; J trimming: 2 bases; junction bases outside the gene matches: 4. The CDR3 is 14 residues long. Germline values: CDR1 SGHDT, CDR2 FRDEAV. CDR3 in amino acids: CASSPDWGQDTQYF. CDR3 bases read: TGTGCCAGCAGCCCCGACTGGGGCCAAGACACCCAGTAC.

Concerning this clone itself: The genes are named according to mouse. CDR3 sequence reads: CASSSDWGGEDTQYF. CDR3 bases read: TGTGCCAGCAGCTCAGACTGGGGGGGCGAAGACACCCAGTAC. The rearrangement uses TRBV3 and TRBJ2-5; TRBD2 agrees at 12 bases. Sequencing ends 1 residue short of the CDR3 end; the germline J gene provides the rest. The CDR3 consists of 15 residues. The V gene end was trimmed by 4 bases and the J gene end by 4 bases; junction bases not matched to a gene: 3. Germline V gene sequence: CDR1 SNHLY, CDR2 FYNGKV (reference sequence).

Comment on this clone: Each gene name is a mouse one. The read ends 1 residue shy of where the CDR3 ends; the end is completed using the germline J gene. The chain uses TRBV13-2 and TRBJ2-5, with TRBD2 matching over 8 bases. This CDR3 comprises 15 residues. CDR1 and CDR2 from the germline V gene are NNHNN and SYGAGS (reference sequence). V gave up 0 bases and J gave up 5 bases; unmatched junction bases: 5. The CDR3 region is CASGDAGGWPDTQYF. CDR3 DNA, as far as it was read: TGTGCCAGCGGTGATGCTGGGGGGTGGCCAGACACCCAGTAC.